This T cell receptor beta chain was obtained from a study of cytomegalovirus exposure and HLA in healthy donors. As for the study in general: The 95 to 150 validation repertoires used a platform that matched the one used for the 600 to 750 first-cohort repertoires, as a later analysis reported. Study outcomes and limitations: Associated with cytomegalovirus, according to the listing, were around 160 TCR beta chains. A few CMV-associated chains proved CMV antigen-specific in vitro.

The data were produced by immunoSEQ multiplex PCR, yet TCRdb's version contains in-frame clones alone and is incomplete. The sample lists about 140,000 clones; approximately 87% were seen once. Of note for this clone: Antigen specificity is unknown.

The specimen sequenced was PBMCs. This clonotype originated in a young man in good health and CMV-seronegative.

CDR3 residues: CASSQGTSGKTDTQYF. In DNA, the CDR3 is TGCGCCAGCAGCCAAGGGACTAGCGGGAAGACAGATACGCAGTATTTT. The V gene is TRBV4-3, the J gene TRBJ2-3; 12 bases fit TRBD2. Trimming cost V 1 base and J 3 bases; bases outside gene matches: 2. This CDR3 is built from 16 residues. Germline CDR1 and CDR2: LGHNA and YSLEER.